The source of this T cell receptor (beta chain) is a study of early T cells in non-severe SARS-CoV-2 infection. Study observations and caveats: Matches to VDJdb favored anti-spike CD8 responses and missed private and CD4 specificities.

The CDR3 sequence is 11 residues long. From germline, CDR1 is LGHNT and CDR2 FRNRAP. V was pared by 2 bases and J by 6 bases, with 3 bases between. Tagging with unique molecular identifiers was applied to individual cDNA molecules. TCRdb used MiXCR to reprocess the 5' RACE reads, holding one entry per CDR3 protein. In the table there are 20,000 to 25,000 distinct CDR3 sequences, 4.3% of which are singletons. In this sample, this clonotype turned up a few times. Its antigen is unknown. The rearrangement links TRBV12-5 to TRBJ2-3; D gene uncertain. The sample was whole blood. This sequence was found in an adult who was a healthcare worker with PCR-confirmed SARS-CoV-2 infection or an uninfected control (not recorded which). CDR3 amino acids: CASGLSDTQYF. The CDR3 nucleotides are TGTGCTAGTGGTTTGTCGGATACGCAGTATTTT.